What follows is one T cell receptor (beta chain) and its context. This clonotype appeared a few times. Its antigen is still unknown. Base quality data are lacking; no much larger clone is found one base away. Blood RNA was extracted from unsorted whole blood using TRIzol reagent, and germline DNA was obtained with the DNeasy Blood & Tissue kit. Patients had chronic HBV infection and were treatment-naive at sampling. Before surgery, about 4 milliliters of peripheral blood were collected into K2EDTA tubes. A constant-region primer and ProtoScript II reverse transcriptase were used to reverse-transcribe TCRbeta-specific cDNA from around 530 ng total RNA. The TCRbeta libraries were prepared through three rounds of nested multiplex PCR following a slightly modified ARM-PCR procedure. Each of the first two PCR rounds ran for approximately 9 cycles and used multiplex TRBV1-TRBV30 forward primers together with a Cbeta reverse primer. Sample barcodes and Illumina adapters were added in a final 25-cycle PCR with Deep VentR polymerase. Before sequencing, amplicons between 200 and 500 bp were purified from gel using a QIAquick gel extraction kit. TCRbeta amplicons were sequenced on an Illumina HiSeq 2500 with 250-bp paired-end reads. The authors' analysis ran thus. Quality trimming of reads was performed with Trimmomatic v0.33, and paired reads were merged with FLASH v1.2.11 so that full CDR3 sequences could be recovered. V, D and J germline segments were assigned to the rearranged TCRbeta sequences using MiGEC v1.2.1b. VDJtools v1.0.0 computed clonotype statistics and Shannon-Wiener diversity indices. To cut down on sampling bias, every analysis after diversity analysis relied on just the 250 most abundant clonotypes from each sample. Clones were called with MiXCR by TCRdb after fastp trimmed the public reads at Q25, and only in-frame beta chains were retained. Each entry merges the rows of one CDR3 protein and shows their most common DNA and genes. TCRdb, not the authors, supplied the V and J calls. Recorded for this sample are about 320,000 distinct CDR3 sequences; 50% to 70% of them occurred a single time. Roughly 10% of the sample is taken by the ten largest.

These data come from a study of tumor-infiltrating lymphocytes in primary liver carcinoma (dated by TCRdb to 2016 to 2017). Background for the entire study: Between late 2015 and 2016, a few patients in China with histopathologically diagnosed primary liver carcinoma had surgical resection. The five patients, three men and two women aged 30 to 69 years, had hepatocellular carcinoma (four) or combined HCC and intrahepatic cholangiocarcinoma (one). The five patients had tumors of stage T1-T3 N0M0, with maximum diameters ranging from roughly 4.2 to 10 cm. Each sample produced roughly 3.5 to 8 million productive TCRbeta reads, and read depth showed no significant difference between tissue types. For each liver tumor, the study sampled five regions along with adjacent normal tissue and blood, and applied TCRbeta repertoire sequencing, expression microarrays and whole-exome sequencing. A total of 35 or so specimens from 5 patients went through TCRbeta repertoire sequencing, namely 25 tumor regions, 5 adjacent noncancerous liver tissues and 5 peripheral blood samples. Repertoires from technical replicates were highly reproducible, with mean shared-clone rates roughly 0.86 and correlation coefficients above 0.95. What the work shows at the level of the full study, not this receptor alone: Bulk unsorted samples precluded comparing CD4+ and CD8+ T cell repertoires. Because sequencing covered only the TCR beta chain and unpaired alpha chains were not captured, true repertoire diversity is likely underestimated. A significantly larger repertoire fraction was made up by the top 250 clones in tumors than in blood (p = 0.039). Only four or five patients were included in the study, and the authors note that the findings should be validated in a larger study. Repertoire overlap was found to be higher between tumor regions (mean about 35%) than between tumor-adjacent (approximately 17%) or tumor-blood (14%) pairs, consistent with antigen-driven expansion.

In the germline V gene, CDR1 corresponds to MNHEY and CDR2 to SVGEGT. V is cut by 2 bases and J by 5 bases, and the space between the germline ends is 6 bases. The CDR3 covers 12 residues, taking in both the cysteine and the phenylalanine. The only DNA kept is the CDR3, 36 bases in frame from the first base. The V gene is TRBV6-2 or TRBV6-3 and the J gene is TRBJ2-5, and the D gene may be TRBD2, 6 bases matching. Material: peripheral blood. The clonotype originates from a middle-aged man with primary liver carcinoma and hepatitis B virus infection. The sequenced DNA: TGTGCCAGCAGTTACGGGGGGGAGACCCAGTACTTC. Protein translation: CASSYGGETQYF.